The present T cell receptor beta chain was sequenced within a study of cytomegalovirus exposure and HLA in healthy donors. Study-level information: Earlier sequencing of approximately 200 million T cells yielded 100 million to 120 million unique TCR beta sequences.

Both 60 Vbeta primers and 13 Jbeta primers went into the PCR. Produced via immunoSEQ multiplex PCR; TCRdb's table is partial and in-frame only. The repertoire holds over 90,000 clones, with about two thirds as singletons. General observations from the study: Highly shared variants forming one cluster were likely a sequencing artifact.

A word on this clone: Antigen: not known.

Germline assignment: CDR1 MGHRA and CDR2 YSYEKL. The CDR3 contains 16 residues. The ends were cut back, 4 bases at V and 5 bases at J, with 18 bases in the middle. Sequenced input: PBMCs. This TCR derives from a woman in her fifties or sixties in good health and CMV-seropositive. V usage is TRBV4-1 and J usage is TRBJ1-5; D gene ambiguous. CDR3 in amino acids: CASSRGSAGFDQPQHF. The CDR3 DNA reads TGCGCCAGCAGCCGAGGGTCGGCAGGATTTGATCAGCCCCAGCATTTT.